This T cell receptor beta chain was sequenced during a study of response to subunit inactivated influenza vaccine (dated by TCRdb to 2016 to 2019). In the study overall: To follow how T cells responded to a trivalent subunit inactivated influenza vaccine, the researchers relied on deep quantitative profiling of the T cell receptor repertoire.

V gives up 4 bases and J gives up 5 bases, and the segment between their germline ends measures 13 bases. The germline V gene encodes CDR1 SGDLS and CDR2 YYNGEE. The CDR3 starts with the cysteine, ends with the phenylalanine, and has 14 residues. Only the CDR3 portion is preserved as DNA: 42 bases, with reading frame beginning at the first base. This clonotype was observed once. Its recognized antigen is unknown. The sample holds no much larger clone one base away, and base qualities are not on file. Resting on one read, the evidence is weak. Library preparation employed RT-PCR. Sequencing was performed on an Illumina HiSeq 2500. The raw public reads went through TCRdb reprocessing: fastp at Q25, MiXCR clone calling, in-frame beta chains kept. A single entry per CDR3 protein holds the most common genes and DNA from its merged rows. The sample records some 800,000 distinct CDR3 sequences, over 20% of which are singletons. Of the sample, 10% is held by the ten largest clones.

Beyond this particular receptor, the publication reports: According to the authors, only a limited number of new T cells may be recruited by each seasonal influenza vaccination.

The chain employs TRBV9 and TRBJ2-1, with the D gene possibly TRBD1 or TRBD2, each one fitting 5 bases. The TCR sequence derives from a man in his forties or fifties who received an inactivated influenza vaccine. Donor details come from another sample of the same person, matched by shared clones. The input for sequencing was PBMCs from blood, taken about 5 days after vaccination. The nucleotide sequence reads TGTGCCAGCAGCTGGACGGGGACCAACAATGAGCAGTTCTTC. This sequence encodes CASSWTGTNNEQFF. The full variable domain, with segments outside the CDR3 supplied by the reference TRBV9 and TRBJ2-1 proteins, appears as DSGVTQTPKHLITATGQRVTLRCSPRSGDLSVYWYQQSLDQGLQFLIQYYNGEERAKGNILERFSAQQFPDLHSELNLSSLELGDSALYFCASSWTGTNNEQFFGPGTRLTVL.